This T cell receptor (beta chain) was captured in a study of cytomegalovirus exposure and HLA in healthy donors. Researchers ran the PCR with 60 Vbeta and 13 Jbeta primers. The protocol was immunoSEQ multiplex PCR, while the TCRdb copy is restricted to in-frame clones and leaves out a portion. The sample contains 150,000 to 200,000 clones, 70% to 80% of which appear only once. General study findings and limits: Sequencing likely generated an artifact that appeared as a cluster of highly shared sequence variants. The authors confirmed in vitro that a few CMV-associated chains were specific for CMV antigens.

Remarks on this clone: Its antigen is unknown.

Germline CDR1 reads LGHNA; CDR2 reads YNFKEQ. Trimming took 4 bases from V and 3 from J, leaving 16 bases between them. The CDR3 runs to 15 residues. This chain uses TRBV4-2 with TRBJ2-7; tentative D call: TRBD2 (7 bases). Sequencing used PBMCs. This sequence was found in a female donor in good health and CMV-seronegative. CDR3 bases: TGTGCCAGCAGCCGGGAGGGAGGGGGGGGCTACGAGCAGTACTTC. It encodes CASSREGGGGYEQYF.